The 23 T cell receptor beta chains given below trace back to one sample, sequenced in a study of CD8 T cells in ankylosing spondylitis. MiXCR, run by TCRdb on the 5' RACE reads, gives a single entry per CDR3 protein. The data contain more than 600,000 distinct CDR3 sequences, around 17% of them seen just once; the ten biggest clones take up around 20%. Their antigens are not known. General observations from the study: Seven to nine highly homologous variants made up a TCR beta motif, and this motif appeared characteristic of ankylosing spondylitis blood.

The sequenced sample was blood, either unsorted or a sorted T cell fraction (not recorded which). These receptors all come from a male donor with ankylosing spondylitis.

The chain recombines TRBV12-3 or TRBV12-4 with TRBJ2-2; tentatively, D is TRBD1 (5 bases). V was trimmed by 3 bases and J by 3 bases, leaving 8 bases between them. This CDR3 is 14 amino acids long. The DNA of the CDR3 is TGTGCCAGCAGTTTGGCAGGGCACACCGGGGAGCTGTTTTTT. As protein: CASSLAGHTGELFF.

This clonotype has more than one count but fewer than ten. The chain links TRBV12-3 or TRBV12-4 to TRBJ1-1; 7 nucleotides line up with TRBD1. The CDR3 runs 15 residues. Germline trimming cut 6 bases from V and 10 bases from J; bases unmatched to any gene: 17. The CDR3 bases are TGTGCCAGCAGCCGGGGGCCGGCAGGGGGGGCAGCAGCTTTCTTT. It encodes CASSRGPAGGAAAFF.

This clonotype was recorded a few times. The chain recombines TRBV6-1 with TRBJ2-2; D is perhaps TRBD1 or TRBD2 (5 bases each). Germline V lookup: CDR1 MNHNS, CDR2 SASEGT. The CDR3 totals 16 residues. The V gene lost 5 bases and the J gene lost 5 bases, with 18 bases spanning the gap. The CDR3 DNA reads as TGTGCCAGCAGTCCCCGGACCGGGGCTGTGACCGGGGAGCTGTTTTTT. Translation gives CASSPRTGAVTGELFF.

The gene calls are TRBV7-6 and TRBJ2-1; 7 positions agree with TRBD2. Germline V gene data show CDR1 as SGHVS and CDR2 as FNYEAQ. The CDR3 is 17 amino acids. Germline trimming cut 5 bases from V and 7 bases from J; bases unmatched to any gene: 17. CDR3 region: CASSPSMYPGLKNEQFF. The CDR3, as DNA: TGTGCCAGCAGCCCATCCATGTACCCGGGACTAAAAAATGAGCAGTTCTTC.

This clonotype was observed a few times. The V and J genes are TRBV27 and TRBJ2-1; D unresolved. This CDR3 comprises 13 residues. The V end lost 8 bases, the J end lost 3 bases, and 11 bases lay between the germline ends. Germline V lookup: CDR1 MNHEY, CDR2 SMNVEV (reference sequence). CDR3 sequence: CASGVSFYNEQFF. In DNA, the CDR3 is TGTGCCAGCGGAGTTAGCTTCTACAATGAGCAGTTCTTC.

This clonotype was recorded a few times. The chain links TRBV5-1 to TRBJ2-1; D is ambiguous. The V and J ends lost 0 bases and 3 bases respectively, with 10 bases between them. CDR1 is SGHRS and CDR2 is YFSETQ in the germline V gene. The CDR3 loop spans 15 amino acids. CDR3 nucleotides: TGCGCCAGCAGCTTGGAGCCGGGTAACTACAATGAGCAGTTCTTC. It translates to CASSLEPGNYNEQFF.

The chain couples TRBV20-1 to TRBJ2-7, with D possibly TRBD1 on 6 matching bases. Trimming stripped 5 bases from V and 6 bases from J, with 23 bases between. The CDR3 sequence is 15 residues long. In germline, CDR1 is DFQATT, CDR2 SNEGSKA (reference sequence). CDR3 sequence: CSAFPTGQFGAEQYF. The DNA for the CDR3 is TGCAGTGCTTTCCCGACAGGCCAATTCGGGGCCGAGCAGTACTTC.

This rearrangement joins TRBV12-3 or TRBV12-4 to TRBJ2-1; 9 nucleotides align to TRBD1. The CDR3 is 15 amino acids. With V trimmed by 5 bases and J by 7 bases, 9 bases remained unmatched. DNA of the CDR3: TGTGCCAGCAGTACTGGGACAGGGCGGGTGAATGAGCAGTTCTTC. This encodes CASSTGTGRVNEQFF.

V and J are TRBV6-2 or TRBV6-3 and TRBJ2-3, with TRBD1 identical over 7 bases. The CDR3 sequence is 15 residues long. Germline loops: CDR1 MNHEY, CDR2 SVGEGT. V lost 6 bases and J lost 5; bases outside the gene matches: 11. The CDR3 loop is CASRPQGKAQDTQYF. DNA of the CDR3: TGTGCCAGCAGACCACAGGGGAAAGCGCAAGATACGCAGTATTTT.

This clonotype showed up many times. This chain joins TRBV4-2 and TRBJ2-3; 8 bases map to TRBD2. J gave up 0 bases and V 0 bases, and 8 bases lay outside the gene matches. This CDR3 region has 18 residues. From germline, CDR1 is LGHNA and CDR2 YNFKEQ. This CDR3 reads CASSQDLEGLGSTDTQYF. The CDR3 nucleotides are TGTGCCAGCAGCCAAGATCTTGAGGGACTAGGTAGCACAGATACGCAGTATTTT.

This clonotype was picked up many times. The J gene is TRBJ1-5, the V gene TRBV5-6, with D uncertain. Trimming took 0 bases from V and 0 from J, leaving 7 bases between them. There are 15 residues in the CDR3. Germline V gene lookup returns CDR1 SGHDT and CDR2 YYEEEE. CDR3 region: CASSLAGFSNQPQHF. The DNA of the CDR3 is TGTGCCAGCAGCTTGGCAGGATTTAGCAATCAGCCCCAGCATTTT.

V gene TRBV25-1 combines with J gene TRBJ1-6, with TRBD1 matching 11 bases. The CDR3 consists of 14 residues. V lost 4 bases and J lost 8; bases outside the gene matches: 1. Germline CDR1 reads MGHDK; CDR2 reads SYGVNS. The CDR3, as DNA: TGTGCCAGCAGTGGGACAGGGGGCTATTCACCCCTCCACTTT. Translation gives CASSGTGGYSPLHF.

This clonotype was counted only a few times. The chain employs TRBV28 and TRBJ2-7, with D unresolved. Trimming took 5 bases from V and 1 from J, leaving 15 bases between them. The CDR3 has 15 amino acids. Looked up from germline, CDR1 is MDHEN and CDR2 is SYDVKM. In nucleotides, the CDR3 is TGTGCCAGCAGTCTTACACCGACCCTATCCTACGAGCAGTACTTC. This translates into CASSLTPTLSYEQYF. The variable domain in full, completed from reference TRBV28 and TRBJ2-7, reads DVKVTQSSRYLVKRTGEKVFLECVQDMDHENMFWYRQDPGLGLRLIYFSYDVKMKEKGDIPEGYSVSREKKERFSLILESASTNQTSMYLCASSLTPTLSYEQYFGPGTRLTVT.

The CDR3 protein is CASRPLKYPGYEQYF. In DNA, the CDR3 is TGTGCCAGCAGACCCTTGAAGTACCCTGGCTACGAGCAGTACTTC. This chain uses TRBV6-2 or TRBV6-3 with TRBJ2-7; D call uncertain. The CDR3 loop spans 15 amino acids. The germline V and J ends were trimmed by 6 bases and 3 bases, with 18 bases remaining between them. Germline V gene sequence: CDR1 MNHEY, CDR2 SVGEGT.

The V call is TRBV5-1, the J call TRBJ2-1; 8 bases align to TRBD2. This CDR3 has 15 residues. The V gene's germline CDR1 is SGHRS and CDR2 YFSETQ. Trimming removed 3 bases from V and 6 bases from J; junction bases left unmatched: 8. The CDR3 sequence is CASSSPTSDGNEQFF. In nucleotides, the CDR3 is TGCGCCAGCAGCTCCCCGACTAGCGACGGCAATGAGCAGTTCTTC.

The chain carries TRBV20-1 and TRBJ2-5, with 10 bases that match TRBD2. Germline assignment: CDR1 DFQATT and CDR2 SNEGSKA (reference sequence). The CDR3 is 16 residues long. The J segment lost 0 bases and the V segment lost 0 bases, leaving 4 bases of the junction unmatched. The chain's CDR3 is CSARDGTSVYQETQYF. Here the CDR3 DNA reads TGCAGTGCTAGAGATGGGACTAGCGTATACCAAGAGACCCAGTACTTC.

This clonotype was seen a handful of times. The rearrangement links TRBV30 to TRBJ2-3, with D unresolved. Germline-derived CDR1 and CDR2 are GTSNPN and SVGIG (reference sequence). The CDR3 is 12 residues long. V dropped 3 bases and J dropped 7 bases, with 11 bases sitting between them. The CDR3 region is CAWSQPQYTQYF. The CDR3 DNA reads as TGTGCCTGGAGCCAACCCCAGTATACGCAGTATTTT.

This clonotype occurred a few times. V gene TRBV20-1 combines with J gene TRBJ2-3, with 10 bases identical to TRBD1. There are 18 residues in the CDR3. CDR1 is DFQATT and CDR2 is SNEGSKA in the germline V gene (reference sequence). The V gene end was trimmed by 3 bases and the J gene end by 1 base; junction bases not matched to a gene: 13. CDR3 nucleotides: TGCAGTGCTAGCCAACCGGGACAGGGGTATTTCGGCACAGATACGCAGTATTTT. It specifies CSASQPGQGYFGTDTQYF.

The chain links TRBV18 to TRBJ2-1; TRBD2 matches 10 bases. V shed 3 bases and J 6 bases; nucleotides not matched to a gene: 8. The CDR3 runs 16 residues. Germline CDR1 KGHSH, CDR2 LQKENI. The CDR3 sequence is CASSPTAGGQGNEQFF. CDR3 nucleotides: TGTGCCAGCTCACCGACAGCGGGGGGGCAAGGCAATGAGCAGTTCTTC.

This clonotype was seen a handful of times. The chain combines TRBV20-1 with TRBJ2-1; D is tentatively TRBD1 or TRBD2 (7 bases each). The CDR3 is 14 amino acids. Germline V gives CDR1 DFQATT, CDR2 SNEGSKA (reference sequence). V was trimmed by 0 bases and J by 8 bases, leaving 14 bases between them. The CDR3 sequence is CSARDLGGGHEQFF. In nucleotides, the CDR3 is TGCAGTGCTAGAGATCTGGGAGGGGGCCATGAGCAGTTCTTC.

There are a few counts of this clonotype. The genes are TRBV5-1 and TRBJ1-2; no definite D call. This CDR3 is built from 15 residues. Trimming left V 0 bases short and J 0 bases short, with 9 bases between. Germline-derived CDR1 and CDR2 are SGHRS and YFSETQ. Here the CDR3 DNA reads TGCGCCAGCAGCTTGGTGCCGGACTCTAACTATGGCTACACCTTC. This gives the protein CASSLVPDSNYGYTF.

This clonotype was picked up many times. This chain links TRBV9 with TRBJ2-1; 8 bases map to TRBD2. Germline loops: CDR1 SGDLS, CDR2 YYNGEE. This CDR3 is built from 14 residues. Unmatched junction bases numbered 1, after V lost 1 base and J lost 4 bases. The CDR3 DNA follows: TGTGCCAGCAGCGTACGGGGGGGTTACAATGAGCAGTTCTTC. Its translation is CASSVRGGYNEQFF.

The chain recombines TRBV7-8 with TRBJ2-3; D is ambiguous. The CDR3 is 16 amino acids. V lost 4 bases, J lost 1 base, and 15 bases lay in between. Per germline, CDR1 SGHVS and CDR2 FQNEAQ. The DNA of the CDR3 is TGTGCCAGCAGCTCTCGAGCTATCGTTGGCACAGATACGCAGTATTTT. Residues: CASSSRAIVGTDTQYF. Drawing the rest from reference TRBV7-8 and TRBJ2-3, the complete variable domain is GAGVSQSPRYKVAKRGQDVALRCDPISGHVSLFWYQQALGQGPEFLTYFQNEAQLDKSGLPSDRFFAERPEGSVSTLKIQRTQQEDSAVYLCASSSRAIVGTDTQYFGPGTRLTVL.